One and the same sample provided the 23 T cell receptor beta chains below, sequenced in a study of regulatory T cells in long-lasting Graves disease. CDR3-region Arm-PCR and iRepertoire HTBI primers produced the TCR beta libraries. TCRdb itself ran the multiplex PCR reads through MiXCR, one entry per CDR3 protein. Found here are about 430,000 distinct CDR3 sequences, 15% of them singletons; the top ten hold about 8.2%. Regarding time point: newly diagnosed GD, antithyroid drugs for less than 3 months. TCR sequences were obtained from RNA taken from PBMCs. The same data also went into a second study, on T cells in Graves' hyperthyroidism and ophthalmopathy.

Specimen: peripheral blood mononuclear cells (PBMCs), collected at new diagnosis, from a patient treated with antithyroid drugs. The receptors were sampled from a woman aged 40 to 49 with Graves disease.

The sample holds many counts of this clonotype. The rearrangement links TRBV5-4 to TRBJ2-5; 9 nucleotides align to TRBD1. Per germline, CDR1 SGHNT and CDR2 YYREEE (reference sequence). Trimming at V came to 4 bases and at J to 4 bases, leaving 8 bases not matched to a gene. CDR3 length: 15 residues. The CDR3 loop reads CASSLGQGQRETQYF. The CDR3 DNA follows: TGTGCCAGCAGCCTCGGACAGGGGCAGCGAGAGACCCAGTACTTC. The full variable domain, in which reference TRBV5-4 and TRBJ2-5 provide the parts outside the CDR3, is ETGVTQSPTHLIKTRGQQVTLRCSSQSGHNTVSWYQQALGQGPQFIFQYYREEENGRGNFPPRFSGLQFPNYSSELNVNALELDDSALYLCASSLGQGQRETQYFGPGTRLLVL.

As regards this clonotype: A much larger clone differs by one base, so this may be a read error. The chain is built from TRBV5-1 and TRBJ2-1; TRBD2 matches 9 bases. After removal of 2 bases from V and 8 bases from J, the junction contained 8 bases not matched to a gene. The CDR3 runs to 15 residues. The germline CDR1 and CDR2 sequences are SGHRS and YFSETQ. CDR3 DNA sequence: TGCGCCAGCAGCTTCGCGCTAGCGGGGTACGATGAGCAGTTCTTC. This encodes CASSFALAGYDEQFF.

A few counts support this clonotype. The chain uses TRBV28 and TRBJ1-1, with 9 bases matching TRBD1. Germline assignment: CDR1 MDHEN and CDR2 SYDVKM. J lost 4 bases, V lost 4 bases, and 4 bases had no gene match. This CDR3 has 14 residues. CDR3 nucleotide sequence: TGTGCCAGCAGTTCGGACAGGGGTGCCACTGAAGCTTTCTTT. It is translated as CASSSDRGATEAFF.

Worth noting for this clonotype: The junction shows a germline mismatch at one end, possibly a read error. The J gene is TRBJ1-3, the V gene TRBV7-2, with TRBD1 matching over 8 bases. Germline V gene sequence: CDR1 SGHTA, CDR2 FQGNSA. The CDR3 totals 17 residues. The CDR3 is CANSPRTGQVSGNTIYF. The CDR3 nucleotides are TGTGCCAACAGCCCACGGACAGGGCAAGTCTCTGGAAACACCATATATTTT. Together with reference TRBV7-2 and TRBJ1-3, the CDR3 gives the full variable domain: GAGVSQSPSNKVTEKGKDVELRCDPISGHTALYWYRQSLGQGLEFLIYFQGNSAPDKSGLPSDRFSAERTGGSVSTLTIQRTQQEDSAVYLCANSPRTGQVSGNTIYFGEGSWLTVV.

Ten or more counts support this clonotype. The chain couples TRBV9 to TRBJ2-3; the match to TRBD2 covers 10 bases. The CDR3 loop spans 16 amino acids. With V trimmed by 4 bases and J by 2 bases, 7 bases remained unmatched. Germline values: CDR1 SGDLS, CDR2 YYNGEE. This CDR3 reads CASSLEGTSVTDTQYF. The CDR3 bases are TGTGCCAGCAGCCTTGAAGGGACTAGCGTCACAGATACGCAGTATTTT.

This clonotype was found many times. The chain combines TRBV20-1 with TRBJ2-7, with 7 nucleotides matching TRBD2. V lost 6 bases to trimming and J lost 4 bases; unmatched junction nucleotides: 9. The CDR3 has 13 amino acids. Germline V gene data show CDR1 as DFQATT and CDR2 as SNEGSKA (reference sequence). The CDR3 is CSARRDYRYEQYF. The CDR3 DNA sequence: TGCAGTGCACGCCGGGACTACCGGTACGAGCAGTACTTC.

The table lists this clonotype with many counts. The chain combines TRBV6-2 or TRBV6-3 with TRBJ1-1, with unresolved D. This CDR3 contains 12 residues. V was shortened by 3 bases and J by 8 bases, with 10 bases between the two germline ends. Germline V CDR1 and CDR2: MNHEY, SVGEGT. The CDR3 nucleotides read TGTGCCAGCAGTTATGCTGTCAAGGAAGCTTTCTTT. Its protein is CASSYAVKEAFF.

CDR3 DNA sequence: TGTGCCAGCAGCTATGGACTAGCGGGGACTTTGGGGACCCAGTACTTC. It translates to CASSYGLAGTLGTQYF. The chain is built from TRBV5-4 and TRBJ2-5; 12 nucleotides match TRBD2. This CDR3 region has 16 residues. Germline V CDR1 and CDR2: SGHNT, YYREEE (reference sequence). The V and J ends lost 3 bases and 7 bases, in that order; junction bases with no gene match: 10.

This clonotype was seen ten or more times. The J gene is TRBJ2-1, the V gene TRBV20-1; the D is unclear. CDR3 length: 13 amino acids. Germline CDR1 is DFQATT and CDR2 is SNEGSKA (reference sequence). V was trimmed by 1 base and J by 10 bases, leaving 14 bases between them. The CDR3 DNA reads as TGCAGTGCTAGAGCAGGCTCCACAGAGGAGCAGTTCTTC. Protein product: CSARAGSTEEQFF.

This clonotype was detected many times. The CDR3 reads CSVRAEAAGELFF. In nucleotides, the CDR3 is TGCAGCGTTAGAGCGGAGGCGGCCGGGGAGCTGTTTTTT. The chain carries TRBV29-1 and TRBJ2-2, with a possible D match to TRBD2 (5 bases). The ends were cut back, 5 bases at V and 6 bases at J, with 13 bases in the middle. This CDR3 is built from 13 residues. Germline CDR1 reads SQVTM; CDR2 reads ANQGSEA.

The J gene is TRBJ1-5, the V gene TRBV18; 8 bases are a match to TRBD1. The V segment lost 5 bases and the J segment 7 bases; nucleotides outside the gene matches: 13. The CDR3 length is 16 residues. The germline gives CDR1 KGHSH, CDR2 LQKENI. The CDR3, as DNA: TGTGCCAGCTCAACAGGACAGGGACATTTGGGACAGCCCCAGCATTTT. It translates to CASSTGQGHLGQPQHF.

CDR3 coding DNA: TGCGCCAGCAGCTCGTTTGCTTGGACAAACTATGGCTACACCTTC. Translated: CASSSFAWTNYGYTF. The chain uses TRBV5-1 and TRBJ1-2; weak D call: TRBD1 (5 bases). The V end lost 3 bases, the J end lost 2 bases, and 14 bases lay between the germline ends. In germline, CDR1 is SGHRS, CDR2 YFSETQ. The CDR3 has 15 amino acids.

The rearrangement joins TRBV20-1 to TRBJ1-3; TRBD1 agrees at 7 bases. After removal of 1 base from V and 3 bases from J, the junction contained 3 bases not matched to a gene. The germline V gene has CDR1 DFQATT and CDR2 SNEGSKA (reference sequence). This CDR3 contains 14 residues. The CDR3 nucleotides read TGCAGTGCTAGAGGGAGGACAGGTGGAAACACCATATATTTT. Translated: CSARGRTGGNTIYF.

J is TRBJ1-2 and V is TRBV24-1; TRBD1 matches 9 bases. The ends lost 4 bases at V and 4 bases at J; junction bases unmatched: 9. This CDR3 has 16 amino acids. CDR1 and CDR2 (germline): KGHDR, SFDVKD. The CDR3 DNA sequence: TGTGCCACCAGTGACACCGGGACAGGGCCTATCTATGGCTACACCTTC. Residues: CATSDTGTGPIYGYTF.

This clonotype was recorded a few times. This chain uses TRBV19 with TRBJ2-1; 9 positions agree with TRBD2. Germline values: CDR1 LNHDA, CDR2 SQIVND (reference sequence). V was clipped by 7 bases and J by 6 bases; unmatched bases: 10. The CDR3 spans 15 residues. CDR3 coding DNA: TGTGCCAGTACCCTTAGCGGGAGCGCGGTCAATGAGCAGTTCTTC. It specifies CASTLSGSAVNEQFF.

This clonotype came up once. This may be a read error, as it is one base from a much larger clone. The conserved phenylalanine or tryptophan is not found at the CDR3 terminus, so this likely reflects a read error. The J gene is TRBJ2-7, the V gene TRBV28; 11 positions agree with TRBD2. This CDR3 has 15 residues. Germline V lookup: CDR1 MDHEN, CDR2 SYDVKM. The V gene end was trimmed by 7 bases and the J gene end by 0 bases; junction bases not matched to a gene: 5. The CDR3 DNA is TGTGCCAGCACCCTCACTAGCGGGAGCTCCTACGAGCAGTACCTC. This gives the protein CASTLTSGSSYEQYL.

The CDR3 DNA follows: TGTGCCACCAGTGATCTAAAACAGGGAACTAGCGGACTTAGCACAGATACGCAGTATTTT. This sequence encodes CATSDLKQGTSGLSTDTQYF. V gene TRBV24-1 combines with J gene TRBJ2-3, with 8 bases identical to TRBD2. Germline lookup yields CDR1 KGHDR and CDR2 SFDVKD. V gave up 3 bases and J gave up 0 bases; unmatched junction bases: 16. This CDR3 is 20 amino acids long.

About this clonotype: An end of the junction differs from the germline gene, which may be a read error. J is TRBJ1-4 and V is TRBV5-1, with a possible D match to TRBD1 (5 bases). Per germline, CDR1 SGHRS and CDR2 YFSETQ. There are 15 residues in the CDR3. This CDR3 reads CASSSRGVSGEKLFF. The CDR3 nucleotides read TGTGCCAGCAGCTCGAGGGGCGTTTCAGGCGAAAAACTGTTTTTT.

This clonotype was counted between two and nine times. The rearrangement joins TRBV19 to TRBJ1-5, with D possibly matching TRBD1 (6 bases). Trimming pared 5 bases from V and 3 bases from J, leaving 20 bases between. Germline-derived CDR1 and CDR2 are LNHDA and SQIVND (reference sequence). This CDR3 has 17 residues. The CDR3 region is CASSGTGRVGPNQPQHF. DNA for the CDR3: TGTGCCAGTAGTGGCACAGGGAGAGTCGGTCCCAATCAGCCCCAGCATTTT.

This clonotype appeared many times. The J gene is TRBJ2-6, the V gene TRBV28; D perhaps matches TRBD1 (6 bases). Germline lookup yields CDR1 MDHEN and CDR2 SYDVKM. Trimming took off 5 bases at V and 0 bases at J, with 26 bases between the two ends. The length of the CDR3 is 21 residues. The CDR3 loop is CASSPGTSMGAQSSGANVLTF. The CDR3 DNA sequence: TGTGCCAGCAGTCCCGGTACCTCAATGGGGGCTCAAAGCTCTGGGGCCAACGTCCTGACTTTC.

V and J are TRBV9 and TRBJ2-2; 8 nucleotides align to TRBD1. The CDR3 consists of 13 residues. Germline CDR1 reads SGDLS; CDR2 reads YYNGEE. V gave up 3 bases and J gave up 7 bases; unmatched junction bases: 2. The CDR3 is CASSATGGGELFF. The CDR3 region has the DNA TGTGCCAGCAGCGCTACAGGGGGCGGGGAGCTGTTTTTT.

The sample holds many counts of this clonotype. This chain uses TRBV7-2 with TRBJ2-3; 16 bases are a match to TRBD2. The germline gives CDR1 SGHTA, CDR2 FQGNSA. The junction had 7 bases not matched to a gene; V was cut back by 5 bases and J by 5 bases. The CDR3 runs 17 residues. The CDR3 sequence: CASSRGLAGGPEDTQYF. The CDR3 coding sequence is TGTGCCAGCAGCAGGGGACTAGCGGGAGGGCCGGAAGATACGCAGTATTTT. The variable domain in full, completed from reference TRBV7-2 and TRBJ2-3, reads GAGVSQSPSNKVTEKGKDVELRCDPISGHTALYWYRQSLGQGLEFLIYFQGNSAPDKSGLPSDRFSAERTGGSVSTLTIQRTQQEDSAVYLCASSRGLAGGPEDTQYFGPGTRLTVL.

This clonotype was observed at least ten times. The rearrangement joins TRBV3-1 to TRBJ2-5; 9 positions match TRBD2. Germline V gene lookup returns CDR1 LGHDT and CDR2 YNNKEL (reference sequence). The CDR3 sequence is 15 residues long. The V and J ends lost 5 bases and 5 bases, in that order; junction bases with no gene match: 9. CDR3 nucleotides: TGTGCCAGCAGCTCATATAGCGGGAGCGGGGAGACCCAGTACTTC. Its protein product is CASSSYSGSGETQYF.